This TCR beta chain was obtained from a study of cytomegalovirus exposure and HLA in healthy donors (dated by TCRdb to 2016 to 2017). In terms of the full investigation: An earlier analysis of about 530 of the donors reported about 280 Gb of sequence data and 95 million to 130 million unique TCR beta sequences obtained from around 180 million T cells. Approximately 330 gigabases of sequencing data and around 80 million unique TCR sequences made up an early release that covered several hundred HLA-typed donors. Among the approximately 420 genotyped donors, approximately 81% belonged to the genetic ancestry cluster associated with self-reported Caucasian donors. The aim of the study was to test whether cataloging public T cell receptors could identify signatures of past pathogen exposure. The study profiled the T cell repertoires of under 850 subjects by immunosequencing and related them to cytomegalovirus serostatus. Along with the roughly 670-subject first cohort, a separate validation cohort of some 130 different subjects was used. High-throughput TCR immunosequencing, statistical association of individual TCRs with disease status, and machine learning were combined to predict cytomegalovirus infection status. A later analysis re-examined previously published TCR beta repertoires from over 500 donors and added high-resolution HLA genotyping to investigate patterns of TCR occurrence. Rather than using new phenotypic data, the later analysis identified candidate immune exposures from TCR beta sequences and from how often those sequences occurred across donors. In an earlier analysis of 587 of the donors, high-throughput TCR beta sequencing was used to judge whether each TCR beta V gene segment behaved as functional or pseudogenic. Donor age, sex, ethnicity and CMV serostatus were compiled alongside the repertoire data. A later genetic analysis used genome-wide SNP genotypes for about 65% of the roughly 670 donors, treating that subset as a discovery cohort. Every repertoire in the discovery cohort had been generated on one and the same sequencing platform. Class I and class II HLA loci were covered by the typing at four-digit resolution. The number of typed donors differed by locus: roughly 620-640 for A, B, C, DRB1 and DQB1; approximately 520 for DQA1; approximately 600 for DPA1; and around 450 for DPB1. Roughly 5 DR-DQ haplotypes were handled as single units for association and clustering because linkage in the cohort was strong. Across around 400 genotyped donors of the cohort, an average of approximately 200,000 unique TCR beta nucleotide sequences per donor were sequenced, and 15% to 20% of those sequences were non-productive. What the authors observed across the whole study: Because HLA typing was missing for some donors at each locus, association tests included only the typed subset. A later analysis associated 16,951 TCR beta sequences with specific HLA alleles at a false discovery rate of 0.05. Some 15 rarely observed V segments, including chromosome 9 orphons, were excluded from the earlier analysis of some 590 of the donors because counts were too low. A cluster of highly shared sequence variants was judged likely to represent a technical artifact of the sequencing pipeline. Compared with the roughly 670-donor mean, donors in an Asian-associated ancestry cluster had fewer N-insertions in productive TCRs, according to a later genetic analysis. In a later analysis, HLA-associated TCR beta chains showed more clonal expansion and lower generation probabilities than non-associated chains that were equally common. Broadly in line with IMGT annotations, most TCR beta V segments showed up in productive rearrangements about 90% or about 30% of the time in an earlier analysis of a few hundred of the donors. In vitro tests confirmed that a few of the cytomegalovirus-associated TCR beta chains recognize cytomegalovirus antigens. A further reported finding was that TCR beta sequences accurately predicted the HLA-A and HLA-B alleles for most subjects in the first cohort. Roughly uniform sequencing depth across donors was assumed in presence/absence analyses, although this assumption may not hold. A later analysis reported that several top co-occurrence clusters appeared linked to parvovirus B19, influenza, CMV and Epstein-Barr virus. In both the original and validation cohorts, the classifier was reported to diagnose cytomegalovirus status with high specificity and sensitivity. The study listed 150 to 200 TCR beta chains as associated with cytomegalovirus. In this cohort, only TCR beta chains were sequenced, and detectable features were limited by the absence of alpha or paired-chain data. While some public TCRs were present in many individuals, most TCR sequences turned up only very rarely across donors. The only immune exposure information available for the cohort was CMV serostatus. An association between a missense DCLRE1C variant and V-gene and J-gene trimming of TCR beta chains was found in a later genetic analysis and replicated in an independent cohort. In a later analysis, most CMV-associated TCR beta chains were found to appear HLA-restricted, with HLA associations seemingly driven largely by CMV exposure. The authors suggested that the approach could potentially be extended to other disease states and immunological phenotypes. Correlated functional status among segregating V segments might be attributable to linkage disequilibrium, but an unknown experimental factor could not be ruled out. When HLA alleles, especially DR and DQ, strongly co-occurred, attributing TCR associations to individual alleles was difficult. According to a later analysis, TCR association rates differed among HLA loci, with DRB1 alleles showing the most associated TCRs and HLA-C alleles showing the fewest.

The library was built by means of the immunoSEQ multiplex PCR assay. For the multiplex PCR, a mixture combining 60 forward primers for TCR Vbeta segments and 13 reverse primers for TCR Jbeta segments was used. A multiplex PCR assay on genomic DNA amplified the CDR3 region of rearranged TCR beta genes. Amplified TCR beta libraries were sequenced as 87-base-pair reads on the Illumina HiSeq System. As for the authors' bioinformatics: A later analysis tallied tens of millions of unique TCR beta chains across the 640 or so repertoires, and approximately 9.9 million of those chains were shared by two or more donors. Raw reads were error-corrected and collapsed into unique sequences with a nearest-neighbor algorithm that merged closely related sequences to remove PCR and sequencing errors. To assign V, D and J gene segments, CDR3 sequences were aligned to IMGT reference sequences. Each retained sequence needed at least a six-nucleotide match to both a V gene segment and a J gene segment. Rearrangements were called productive when the CDR3 lacked stop codons and stayed in frame with V and J; all others were non-productive. CDR3 was defined according to IMGT convention as the region running from the second conserved V-encoded cysteine to the conserved J-encoded phenylalanine. The earlier analysis of 500 to 650 of the donors excluded any sequence lacking an unambiguous match to a single V gene segment. In an earlier analysis of almost 600 of the donors, a V segment was called functional when productive rearrangements were above 56.7%, and segregating when the standard deviation between donors exceeded 5%. A statistical classification framework was built for diagnosing cytomegalovirus status from the catalog of TCR beta chain sequences. In a later analysis, V and J genes were assigned by comparing TCR nucleotide sequences against IMGT/GENE-DB human TR gene sequences. Using the TCRdist pipeline, a later analysis assigned CDR3 sequences along with most-parsimonious VDJ recombination scenarios. In a later analysis, each TCR beta chain was defined by its CDR3 amino acid sequence together with its V-gene family, and reads without a unique V-gene family were excluded. A later analysis removed 500 to 650 highly shared, low-generation-probability nucleotide sequences to deal with suspected cross-contamination and a sequencing artifact. In a later analysis, a clonal expansion index for each public chain was calculated from normalized within-repertoire ranks of inferred template counts. Generation probabilities in a later analysis came from a VDJ recombination model fitted to out-of-frame rearrangements, and those results were checked against IGoR. A later analysis scored TCR-TCR, TCR-HLA and TCR-CMV co-occurrence with hypergeometric tests, applying a repertoire-size bias correction to TCR pairs. False discovery rates were estimated in a later analysis by permuting HLA or CMV assignments 20 times. In a later analysis, co-occurring TCRs were grouped with DBSCAN, and TCRdist sequence similarity was added when clustering was performed within HLA-allele-positive subsets. Repertoires with fewer than 30,000 or more than 120,000 public chains were left out of co-occurrence clustering, as were about five repertoires with anomalous nucleotide sharing. This is the immuneACCESS table as TCRdb keeps it, with only in-frame sequences that have V and J called. A part of the clones is gone; compared with another copy, unresolved V genes explain less than half, and the rest is unexplained. Clone size and V and J calls were adopted from that table, with D and trimming inferred from the DNA. The table kept for this sample lists about 160,000 clones. 1% to 1.5% of the sample goes to the ten largest clones.

Turning to this clone: There is no known antigen for this receptor.

The cohort comprised around 690 healthy bone marrow donors. At the time of sampling, every cohort member was nominally healthy, though immune exposures that went unrecorded were likely present. The donor tested CMV seronegative and was one of the 352 seronegative cohort members. Every donor gave a peripheral blood sample, and the peripheral blood mononuclear cells from that sample were used for TCR beta sequencing. The Qiagen DNeasy Blood Extraction Kit was used to extract genomic DNA from the blood cell samples. The sequence derives from an older woman in good health and CMV-seronegative. The sample comprised PBMCs.

CDR3 region: CASSYRSRSGYEQYF. The nucleotide sequence reads as follows: TGTGCCAGCAGTTACCGGTCCAGATCGGGCTACGAGCAGTACTTC. The V gene is TRBV6-5 and the J gene is TRBJ2-7; the D gene identity is not certain. The CDR3 has 15 amino acids, counting the end cysteine and phenylalanine. The entry retains the CDR3 DNA only, 45 bases that are in frame from base 1. V sheds 2 bases and J sheds 3 bases, leaving 14 bases between their ends. From the germline V gene, CDR1 is MNHEY and CDR2 is SVGAGI.